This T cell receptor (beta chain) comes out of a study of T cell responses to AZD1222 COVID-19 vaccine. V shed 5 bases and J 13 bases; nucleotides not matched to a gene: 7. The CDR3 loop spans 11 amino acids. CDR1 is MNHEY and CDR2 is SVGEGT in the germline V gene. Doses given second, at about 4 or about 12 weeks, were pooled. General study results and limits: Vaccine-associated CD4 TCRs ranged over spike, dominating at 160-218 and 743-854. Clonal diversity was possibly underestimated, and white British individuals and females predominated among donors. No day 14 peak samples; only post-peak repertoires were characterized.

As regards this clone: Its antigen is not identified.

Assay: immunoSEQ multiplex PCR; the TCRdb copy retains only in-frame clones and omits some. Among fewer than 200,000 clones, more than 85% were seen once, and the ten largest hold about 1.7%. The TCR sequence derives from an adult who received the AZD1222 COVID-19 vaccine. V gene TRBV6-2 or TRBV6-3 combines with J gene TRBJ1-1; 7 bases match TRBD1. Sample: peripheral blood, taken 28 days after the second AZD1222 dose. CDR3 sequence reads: CASSPGQRIFF. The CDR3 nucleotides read TGTGCCAGCAGTCCGGGACAGAGGATTTTCTTT.